The present T cell receptor beta chain was sequenced within a study of T cells after somatic rescue of genetic block. TCRdb keeps only in-frame clones here, not all; method: immunoSEQ multiplex PCR. In the table there are more than 14,000 clones, approximately 76% of which are singletons. Germline lookup yields CDR1 KGHSH and CDR2 LQKENI. The CDR3 length is 18 residues. Germline trimming cut 4 bases from V and 1 base from J; bases unmatched to any gene: 10. Sample: peripheral blood mononuclear cells (PBMCs). This TCR was sampled from a boy younger than 18. The chain has TRBV18 and TRBJ2-2, with 9 bases aligning to TRBD1. The CDR3 nucleotides are TGTGCCAGCTCACTATCTTCCGGGACAGGGTTGAACACCGGGGAGCTGTTTTTT. Protein product: CASSLSSGTGLNTGELFF.